The 19 T cell receptor beta chains below all came from one sample that was sequenced in a study of blood T cells in healthy people across ages. The authors ran a second PCR of 7 to 11 cycles using a sample-barcoded 5' primer and a J-beta primer mix. MiXCR, applied by TCRdb to the 5' RACE reads, yields one record per CDR3 protein. The repertoire holds 1.8 million or so distinct CDR3 sequences, with about 39% as singletons. Sequences were obtained from blood. These receptors were obtained from a human donor in good health.

This clonotype was picked up a small number of times. V gene TRBV7-2 combines with J gene TRBJ1-4; 8 bases fit TRBD1. CDR3 length: 15 residues. V shed 4 bases, J shed 4 bases, and the junction held 5 bases outside the gene matches. The V gene's germline CDR1 is SGHTA and CDR2 FQGNSA. CDR3 region: CASSYDRGGNEKLFF. The CDR3 bases are TGTGCCAGCAGCTACGACAGGGGTGGTAATGAAAAACTGTTTTTT.

V is TRBV6-2 or TRBV6-3 and J is TRBJ2-7; D may be TRBD1 (6 bases). The V gene lost 5 bases and the J gene lost 1 base, with 15 bases spanning the gap. Germline CDR1 reads MNHEY; CDR2 reads SVGEGT. The CDR3 is 15 residues long. The DNA of the CDR3 is TGTGCCAGCAGTCCGATCGGGGACATATCCTACGAGCAGTACTTC. Residues: CASSPIGDISYEQYF.

The chain joins TRBV28 to TRBJ1-2; D unresolved. Trimming removed 3 bases from V and 5 bases from J, with 16 bases in between. CDR3 length: 15 amino acids. Looked up from germline, CDR1 is MDHEN and CDR2 is SYDVKM. The CDR3 here is CASSLVSGVGYGYTF. The DNA of the CDR3 is TGTGCCAGCAGTTTGGTATCCGGGGTTGGGTATGGCTACACCTTC.

This clonotype was observed a few times. The chain is built from TRBV4-2 and TRBJ2-3; 11 bases align to TRBD2. Germline CDR1 is LGHNA and CDR2 is YNFKEQ. V dropped 4 bases and J dropped 8; count of bases not matched to a gene: 8. The CDR3 sequence is 15 residues long. CDR3 amino acids: CASSPPTSGEFTQYF. The CDR3 bases are TGTGCCAGCAGCCCACCGACTAGCGGGGAGTTTACGCAGTATTTT.

The J gene is TRBJ2-7, the V gene TRBV29-1; D might be TRBD1 (6 bases). Per germline, CDR1 SQVTM and CDR2 ANQGSEA. The ends were cut back, 3 bases at V and 3 bases at J, with 9 bases in the middle. The CDR3 sequence is 12 residues long. The CDR3 reads CSVEGTNYEQYF. CDR3 coding DNA: TGCAGCGTTGAGGGGACAAACTACGAGCAGTACTTC.

The table lists this clonotype with a few counts. The chain is built from TRBV5-1 and TRBJ2-4, with D possibly TRBD1 on 6 matching bases. CDR1 SGHRS and CDR2 YFSETQ come from the germline V gene. V lost 4 bases to trimming and J lost 5 bases, with 10 bases between them. The CDR3 covers 13 residues. The CDR3 DNA reads TGCGCCAGCAGCGTACACAGGGAAAACATTCAGTACTTC. This gives the protein CASSVHRENIQYF. Full variable domain (outside the CDR3, taken from reference TRBV5-1 and TRBJ2-4): KAGVTQTPRYLIKTRGQQVTLSCSPISGHRSVSWYQQTPGQGLQFLFEYFSETQRNKGNFPGRFSGRQFSNSRSEMNVSTLELGDSALYLCASSVHRENIQYFGAGTRLSVL.

This clonotype was seen more than once but under ten times. This chain joins TRBV25-1 and TRBJ1-2; D may be TRBD1 (5 bases). From germline, CDR1 is MGHDK and CDR2 SYGVNS. The CDR3 has 15 amino acids. Trimming took off 11 bases at V and 3 bases at J, with 22 bases between the two ends. In DNA form, the CDR3 reads TGTGCCGCGAGAGGATGGGCCCTGGGGCACTATGGCTACACCTTC. Protein product: CAARGWALGHYGYTF.

This clonotype was seen more than once but under ten times. The CDR3 nucleotides are TGTGCCACCAGCAGAGGGGGGGGGACAGACTATGAAGCTTTCTTT. Translating it yields CATSRGGGTDYEAFF. The chain employs TRBV15 and TRBJ1-1, with 7 bases aligning to TRBD1. The CDR3 sequence is 15 residues long. Per germline, CDR1 LNHNV and CDR2 YYDKDF (reference sequence). The V segment lost 1 base and the J segment 7 bases; nucleotides outside the gene matches: 9.

The chain couples TRBV3-1 to TRBJ2-5; D call uncertain. The DNA matches TRBJ2-7 better at its end, which makes the J call doubtful. Germline values: CDR1 LGHDT, CDR2 YNNKEL (reference sequence). The CDR3 length is 12 residues. In DNA, the CDR3 is TGTGCCAGCAGCCAAGAACAGTCCGAGCAGTACTTC. This translates into CASSQEQSEQYF.

This clonotype was seen a handful of times. The J gene is TRBJ2-1, the V gene TRBV6-2 or TRBV6-3; TRBD1 is a possible D gene (6 bases). The CDR3 contains 15 residues. The germline V gene has CDR1 MNHEY and CDR2 SVGEGT. The V and J ends lost 0 bases and 4 bases respectively, with 10 bases between them. CDR3 nucleotides: TGTGCCAGCAGTTACTCAGGGACACAGTACAATGAGCAGTTCTTC. Protein product: CASSYSGTQYNEQFF.

Of note for this clonotype: Relative to the germline gene, one junction end is altered; a read error may explain this. This rearrangement joins TRBV9 to TRBJ1-2, with 8 bases that match TRBD1. CDR3 length equals 15 residues. The germline V gene has CDR1 SGDLS and CDR2 YYNGEE. The CDR3: CAGSGGDRPLYGYTF. The CDR3 coding sequence is TGTGCCGGCAGCGGGGGGGACAGGCCGCTCTATGGCTACACCTTC.

The chain carries TRBV2 and TRBJ1-5; possible D gene TRBD1, 6 bases. Trimming pared 6 bases from V and 2 bases from J, leaving 11 bases between. There are 14 residues in the CDR3. Germline CDR1 is SNHLY and CDR2 is FYNNEI. The CDR3 sequence: CASSKGVGNQPQHF. The DNA of the CDR3 is TGTGCCAGCAGCAAGGGGGTAGGCAATCAGCCCCAGCATTTT.

This chain uses TRBV7-2 with TRBJ1-5; unclear D gene. The CDR3 has 14 amino acids. Germline V gene data show CDR1 as SGHTA and CDR2 as FQGNSA. V shed 3 bases and J shed 5 bases, with 11 bases lying between them. CDR3 in amino acids: CASSFEGSHQPQHF. The CDR3 coding sequence is TGTGCCAGCAGCTTTGAGGGCTCTCATCAGCCCCAGCATTTT.

This chain links TRBV10-3 with TRBJ2-3; the D is unclear. CDR3 length: 11 amino acids. Germline assignment: CDR1 ENHRY and CDR2 SYGVKD. V was pared by 3 bases and J by 7 bases, with 5 bases between. DNA of the CDR3: TGTGCCATCAGTGAAGGATATACGCAGTATTTT. Translation gives CAISEGYTQYF.

The rearrangement joins TRBV20-1 to TRBJ2-1, with TRBD2 identical over 12 bases. The CDR3 loop spans 18 amino acids. Germline CDR1 is DFQATT and CDR2 is SNEGSKA (reference sequence). Trimming at V came to 1 base and at J to 0 bases, leaving 7 bases not matched to a gene. The CDR3 is CSARGLAGGRSSYNEQFF. The CDR3 bases are TGCAGTGCTAGAGGGCTAGCGGGAGGGCGGAGCTCCTACAATGAGCAGTTCTTC.

The chain employs TRBV24-1 and TRBJ1-1; D unresolved. The CDR3 consists of 13 residues. The V end was cut by 8 bases, the J end by 2 bases, with 11 bases between. Germline CDR1 KGHDR, CDR2 SFDVKD. CDR3 coding DNA: TGTGCCACCACTTCGGAGGCCAACACTGAAGCTTTCTTT. Its translation: CATTSEANTEAFF.

As for this clonotype: At one end, the junction sequence differs from germline, possibly due to a read error. The CDR3, as DNA: TGTGCCGGCAGCCTTAGCGGGGGGCGAGGTCGAGAGCAGTTCTTC. Protein product: CAGSLSGGRGREQFF. The chain couples TRBV7-9 to TRBJ2-1; 10 nucleotides line up with TRBD2. The CDR3 has 15 amino acids. Germline V gene lookup returns CDR1 SEHNR and CDR2 FQNEAQ (reference sequence).

On this clonotype: Its ends do not fully match the called genes, so a read error is possible. The chain couples TRBV5-1 to TRBJ1-4; TRBD1 agrees at 7 bases. CDR1 and CDR2 from the germline V gene are SGHRS and YFSETQ. The CDR3 is 14 residues long. Written as DNA, the CDR3 is TGCGCCAGCAGATTGGGACAGTCTAATGAAGAACTGTTTTTT. Translated: CASRLGQSNEELFF. Full variable domain (remainder filled in from reference TRBV5-1 and TRBJ1-4): KAGVTQTPRYLIKTRGQQVTLSCSPISGHRSVSWYQQTPGQGLQFLFEYFSETQRNKGNFPGRFSGRQFSNSRSEMNVSTLELGDSALYLCASRLGQSNEELFFGSGTQLSVL.

This clonotype showed up just a few times. The chain has TRBV20-1 and TRBJ2-5; 7 bases are shared with TRBD2. J lost 3 bases, V lost 0 bases, and 13 bases had no gene match. The V gene's germline CDR1 is DFQATT and CDR2 SNEGSKA (reference sequence). The CDR3 is made up of 17 amino acids. The CDR3 loop is CSARDPSGGGRKETQYF. In DNA, the CDR3 is TGCAGTGCTAGAGATCCCTCGGGCGGGGGAAGGAAAGAGACCCAGTACTTC.